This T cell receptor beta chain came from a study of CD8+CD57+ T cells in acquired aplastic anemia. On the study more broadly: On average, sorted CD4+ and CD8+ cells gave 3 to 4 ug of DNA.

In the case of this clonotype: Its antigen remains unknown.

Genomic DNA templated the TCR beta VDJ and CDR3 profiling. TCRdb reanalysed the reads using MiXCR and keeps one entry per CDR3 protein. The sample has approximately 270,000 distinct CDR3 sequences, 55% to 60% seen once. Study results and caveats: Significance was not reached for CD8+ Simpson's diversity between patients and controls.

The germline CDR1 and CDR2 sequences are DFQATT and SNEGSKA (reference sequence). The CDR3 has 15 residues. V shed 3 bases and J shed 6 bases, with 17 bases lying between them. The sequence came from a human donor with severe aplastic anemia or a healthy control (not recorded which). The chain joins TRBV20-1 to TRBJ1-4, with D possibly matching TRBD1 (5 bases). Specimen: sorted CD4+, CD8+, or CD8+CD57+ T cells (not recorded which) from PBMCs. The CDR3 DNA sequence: TGCAGTGCTAGGCTTACCGGGACCGTGGATGAAAAACTGTTTTTT. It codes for CSARLTGTVDEKLFF.